What follows is one TCR beta chain and its context. The specificity of this receptor is unknown. It has no much larger one-base neighbor in the sample; base qualities were not kept. Within the sample, other DNA sequences also encode this same CDR3. The germline V gene (reference sequence) supplies CDR1 MNHNY and CDR2 SVGAGI. The CDR3 sequence holds 16 residues, the cysteine and phenylalanine included. The CDR3 DNA has 48 bases and is translated from base 1. V is trimmed back by 4 bases and J by 7 bases, and the junction contains 10 bases that no gene match accounts for. This sample was included in a study of cytomegalovirus exposure and HLA in healthy donors (dated by TCRdb to about 2017). Broadly, across the study: According to an earlier analysis of around 600 of the donors, roughly 180 million T cells yielded 90 million to 130 million unique TCR beta sequences and 250 to 350 Gb of sequence data. An early release that covered approximately 600 HLA-typed donors contained about 290 gigabases of sequencing data and 70 million to 100 million unique TCR sequences. Of the roughly 400 genotyped donors, 81% were placed in the genetic ancestry cluster associated with self-reported Caucasian donors. The study aimed to test whether cataloging public T cell receptors could reveal signatures of past pathogen exposure. The T cell repertoires of around 670 subjects were profiled by immunosequencing and related to cytomegalovirus serostatus. Along with the roughly 670-subject first cohort, a separate validation cohort of about 110 different subjects was used. To predict cytomegalovirus infection status, the study combined high-throughput TCR immunosequencing, statistical association of individual TCRs with disease status, and machine learning. To study patterns of TCR occurrence, a later analysis re-analyzed previously published TCR beta repertoires from just over 650 donors and added high-resolution HLA genotyping. The later analysis used no new phenotypic data to find candidate immune exposures, relying instead on TCR beta sequences and their occurrence across donors. An earlier analysis of some 600 of the donors applied high-throughput TCR beta sequencing to assess whether each TCR beta V gene segment acted as functional or pseudogenic. Donor age, sex, ethnicity and CMV serostatus were collected together with the repertoire data. A later genetic analysis took genome-wide SNP genotypes for about 65% of the 666 donors and used that subset as a discovery cohort. Every repertoire in the discovery cohort had been generated on one and the same sequencing platform. HLA typing included class I and class II loci at four-digit resolution. Typing coverage differed by locus: A, B, C, DRB1 and DQB1 were typed in roughly 620-630 donors, DQA1 in around 500, DPA1 in around 600, and DPB1 in around 490. About five DR-DQ haplotypes were handled as single units for association and clustering because linkage in the cohort was strong. On average, over 200,000 unique TCR beta nucleotide sequences were sequenced per donor among roughly 430 genotyped donors of the cohort, with 15% to 20% of those sequences being non-productive. Broad study findings and their caveats: A further reported finding was that TCR beta sequences accurately predicted the HLA-A and HLA-B alleles for most subjects in the first cohort. Broadly in line with IMGT annotations, most TCR beta V segments showed up in productive rearrangements about 87% or about 30% of the time in an earlier analysis of 587 of the donors. Over 15 rarely observed V segments, including chromosome 9 orphons, were excluded from the earlier analysis of just under 600 of the donors because counts were too low. When HLA alleles, especially DR and DQ, strongly co-occurred, attributing TCR associations to individual alleles was difficult. The 87-base-pair reads could not distinguish some IMGT-functional V segments, including TRBV6-2 and TRBV6-3, so those segments were excluded. The sequencing pipeline was judged likely to have produced a cluster of highly shared sequence variants as a technical artifact. The classifier was reported to diagnose cytomegalovirus status with high specificity and sensitivity in both the original and validation cohorts. In a later analysis, several top co-occurrence clusters were reported to appear linked to parvovirus B19, influenza, CMV and Epstein-Barr virus. In a later analysis, HLA-associated TCR beta chains showed more clonal expansion and lower generation probabilities than non-associated chains that were equally common. Linkage disequilibrium might explain the correlated functional status among segregating V segments, but an unknown experimental factor could not be ruled out. In a later genetic analysis, fewer N-insertions in productive TCRs were reported among donors in an Asian-associated ancestry cluster than the approximately 630-donor mean. In the study, approximately 150 TCR beta chains were listed as associated with cytomegalovirus. A few of the identified cytomegalovirus-associated TCR beta chains were confirmed in vitro to be specific for cytomegalovirus antigens. In a later genetic analysis, a missense DCLRE1C variant was associated with V-gene and J-gene trimming of TCR beta chains, and the association was replicated in an independent cohort. According to a later analysis, most CMV-associated TCR beta chains appeared to be HLA-restricted, and the HLA associations seemed to be driven largely by CMV exposure. At a false discovery rate of 0.05, a later analysis linked some 18,000 TCR beta sequences to specific HLA alleles. A later analysis found that TCR association rates varied across HLA loci, with DRB1 alleles showing the most associated TCRs and HLA-C alleles the fewest. CMV serostatus was the only immune exposure information available for the cohort. This cohort had only TCR beta chains sequenced, and the lack of alpha or paired-chain data limited which features could be detected. Roughly uniform sequencing depth across donors was assumed in presence/absence analyses, although this assumption may not hold. The authors suggested that the approach could potentially be generalized to other disease states and immunological phenotypes. While some public TCRs were present in many individuals, most TCR sequences turned up only very rarely across donors. Because HLA typing was missing for some donors at each locus, association tests included only the typed subset.

The cohort consisted of hundreds of healthy bone marrow donors. All cohort members were sampled while nominally healthy, although unrecorded immune exposures were likely present. The donor was CMV seronegative and was included in the group of about 350 seronegative cohort members. Every donor gave a peripheral blood sample, and the peripheral blood mononuclear cells from that sample were used for TCR beta sequencing. The Qiagen DNeasy Blood Extraction Kit was used to extract genomic DNA from the blood cell samples. Preparation of the library involved the immunoSEQ multiplex PCR assay. The multiplex PCR relied on a mix of 60 forward primers for TCR Vbeta segments and 13 reverse primers for TCR Jbeta segments. The CDR3 region of rearranged TCR beta genes was amplified from genomic DNA with a multiplex PCR assay. The Illumina HiSeq System was used to sequence the amplified TCR beta libraries as 87-base-pair reads. Concerning the study's data processing: A later analysis tallied 75 million to 85 million unique TCR beta chains across the 666 repertoires, and about 10 million of those chains were shared by two or more donors. Raw reads were error-corrected and collapsed into unique sequences with a nearest-neighbor algorithm that merged closely related sequences to remove PCR and sequencing errors. To assign V, D and J gene segments, CDR3 sequences were aligned to IMGT reference sequences. For a sequence to be retained, a match of at least six nucleotides to both a V gene segment and a J gene segment was required. Rearrangements were called productive when the CDR3 lacked stop codons and stayed in frame with V and J; all others were non-productive. CDR3 was defined by IMGT convention, running from the second conserved V-encoded cysteine to the conserved J-encoded phenylalanine. Sequences without an unambiguous match to a single V gene segment were excluded from the earlier analysis of a few hundred of the donors. An earlier analysis of a few hundred of the donors called V segments functional above 56.7% productive rearrangements and segregating when the between-donor standard deviation exceeded 5%. A statistical classification framework was built to diagnose cytomegalovirus status from the catalog of TCR beta chain sequences. V and J gene assignment, in a later analysis, came from comparing TCR nucleotide sequences with IMGT/GENE-DB human TR gene sequences. A later analysis assigned CDR3 sequences and most-parsimonious VDJ recombination scenarios with the TCRdist pipeline. In a later analysis, every TCR beta chain was defined by the combination of its CDR3 amino acid sequence and its V-gene family, and reads without a unique V-gene family were dropped. To address suspected cross-contamination and a sequencing artifact, a later analysis removed 550 to 750 highly shared, low-generation-probability nucleotide sequences. For each public chain, a later analysis derived a clonal expansion index from normalized ranks of inferred template counts within each repertoire. Generation probabilities in a later analysis came from a VDJ recombination model fitted to out-of-frame rearrangements, and those results were checked against IGoR. A later analysis scored TCR-TCR, TCR-HLA and TCR-CMV co-occurrence with hypergeometric tests, applying a repertoire-size bias correction to TCR pairs. A later analysis estimated false discovery rates by permuting HLA or CMV assignments 20 times. In a later analysis, co-occurring TCRs were grouped using DBSCAN, and TCRdist sequence similarity was added for clustering within HLA-allele-positive subsets. Repertoires with fewer than 30,000 or more than 120,000 public chains, plus five repertoires with anomalous nucleotide sharing, were excluded from co-occurrence clustering. TCRdb obtained this table from immuneACCESS and retained in-frame rearrangements with V and J assigned. These tables miss some clones; where compared with another copy, unresolved V genes account for less than half of the shortfall, and the remainder is unexplained. The V and J calls and clone size come from that table; D and trimming were worked out from the DNA. This sample holds roughly 61,000 clones; 80% were observed only once. The ten largest clonotypes hold roughly 5.7% of the sample.

The chain couples TRBV6-6 to TRBJ2-2; 9 nucleotides in the junction match TRBD1. Sequencing was carried out using PBMCs. The TCR comes from a male donor in good health and CMV-seronegative. The CDR3 amino acid sequence is: CASSFRTGDDGGELFF. The DNA sequence is as follows: TGTGCCAGCAGTTTCCGGACAGGGGATGATGGCGGGGAGCTGTTTTTT.